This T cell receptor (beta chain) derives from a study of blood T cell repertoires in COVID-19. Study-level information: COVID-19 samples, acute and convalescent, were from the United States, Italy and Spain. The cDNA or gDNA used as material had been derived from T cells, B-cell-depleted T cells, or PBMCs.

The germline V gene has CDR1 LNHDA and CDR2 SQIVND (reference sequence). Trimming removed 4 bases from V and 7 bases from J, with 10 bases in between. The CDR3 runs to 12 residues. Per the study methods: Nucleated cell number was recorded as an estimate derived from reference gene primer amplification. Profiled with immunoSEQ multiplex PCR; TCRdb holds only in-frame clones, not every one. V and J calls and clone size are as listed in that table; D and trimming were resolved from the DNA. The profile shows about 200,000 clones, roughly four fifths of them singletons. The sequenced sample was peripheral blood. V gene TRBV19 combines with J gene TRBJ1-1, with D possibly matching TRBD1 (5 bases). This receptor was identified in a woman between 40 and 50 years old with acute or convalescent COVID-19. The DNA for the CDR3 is TGTGCCAGTAGTACAGGGTACGGTGAAGCTTTCTTT. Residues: CASSTGYGEAFF.